The T cell receptor beta chain under discussion was sequenced for a study of T cell responses to AZD1222 COVID-19 vaccine. Study-wide results and caveats: Elevations in Spike-specific TCR breadth and depth followed administration of two AZD1222 doses. The number of AZD1222 recipients seropositive at baseline was only five or six. Unmutated regions of variants are reportedly targeted by nearly half of spike-specific TCRs. A mostly white British donor set with more females was recruited, and clonal diversity was possibly underestimated.

With regard to this clone: Its specificity is unknown.

Generated by immunoSEQ multiplex PCR, the TCRdb table keeps only in-frame clones and is missing some. This repertoire shows 200,000 or so clones, approximately 94% found once; its top ten account for roughly 1%. Germline V CDR1 and CDR2: SGHDT, YYEEEE. V was shortened by 4 bases and J by 13 bases, with 9 bases between the two germline ends. The CDR3 extends over 11 amino acids. The sequencing here drew on peripheral blood, taken on day 0 of MenACWY control vaccination. The V and J genes are TRBV5-6 and TRBJ1-6; a possible D gene is TRBD1 (6 bases). The sequence was collected from an adult in good health. The CDR3 spells CASSRRGPLHF. The CDR3 nucleotides are TGTGCCAGCAGCCGGAGGGGGCCCCTCCACTTT.